This TCR beta chain was retrieved from a study of blood T cell repertoires in COVID-19. As concerns this clone: One end of the junction is discordant with germline, which a read error may explain.

The CDR3 is 15 residues long. Germline V gives CDR1 SSHAT, CDR2 FNYEAQ (reference sequence). In the original analysis: From reference gene primer amplification, estimates of nucleated cell counts were derived. Method: immunoSEQ multiplex PCR; TCRdb's copy keeps in-frame clones and lacks some. The V and J calls and clone size were taken over from that table, and D and trimming were inferred from the DNA. Here the sample spans hundreds of thousands of clones, just under 90% being singletons. Two negative PCRs, clearance, or symptom resolution characterized the recovered Cohort 3 donors. This sequence originates from a woman aged 45 to 65 who had recovered from COVID-19. The chain is built from TRBV7-7 and TRBJ2-5; 12 nucleotides match TRBD2. Sequenced material: PBMCs or T cells enriched from blood (not recorded which). CDR3 sequence reads: CASSPLAGGEETQYF. The CDR3 region has the DNA TGTGCTAGCAGCCCACTAGCGGGGGGTGAGGAGACCCAGTACTTC.